These 18 T cell receptor beta chains share one sample of origin, sequenced in a study of blood T cell repertoires in COVID-19. Using immunoSEQ multiplex PCR, the repertoire was profiled, and TCRdb retains in-frame clones only, with some absent. The repertoire holds 250,000 to 300,000 clones, with 83% as singletons. The sample was peripheral blood. The source is a man in his sixties who had recovered from COVID-19.

The CDR3 here is CASSVVGTPKNTGELFF. The DNA for the CDR3 is TGTGCCAGCAGCGTAGTAGGGACACCCAAGAACACCGGGGAGCTGTTTTTT. J is TRBJ2-2 and V is TRBV9; perhaps TRBD1 as D (6 bases). The CDR3 loop spans 17 amino acids. Trimming stripped 0 bases from V and 1 base from J, with 13 bases between. Germline CDR1 reads SGDLS; CDR2 reads YYNGEE.

The rearrangement links TRBV5-1 to TRBJ2-5; TRBD1 agrees at 7 bases. CDR1 and CDR2 from the germline V gene are SGHRS and YFSETQ. With 7 bases clipped from V and 1 base from J, the junction kept 7 bases outside the gene matches. The CDR3 is made up of 14 amino acids. The CDR3 nucleotides read TGCGCCAGCTGCCGGACAGGATCCCAAGAGACCCAGTACTTC. Its translation is CASCRTGSQETQYF. Looking up the rest from reference TRBV5-1 and TRBJ2-5 gives the full variable domain: KAGVTQTPRYLIKTRGQQVTLSCSPISGHRSVSWYQQTPGQGLQFLFEYFSETQRNKGNFPGRFSGRQFSNSRSEMNVSTLELGDSALYLCASCRTGSQETQYFGPGTRLLVL.

The chain employs TRBV25-1 and TRBJ2-7; perhaps TRBD1 as D (6 bases). The V gene lost 6 bases and the J gene lost 3 bases, with 6 bases spanning the gap. The CDR3 is made up of 11 amino acids. Germline V gene data show CDR1 as MGHDK and CDR2 as SYGVNS. CDR3 sequence reads: CASRDSYEQYF. The CDR3 DNA reads TGTGCCAGCAGGGACAGCTACGAGCAGTACTTC.

The chain is built from TRBV7-9 and TRBJ2-7; no reliable D call. From germline, CDR1 is SEHNR and CDR2 FQNEAQ (reference sequence). CDR3 length: 11 residues. Between the trimmed V and J ends, which lost 4 bases and 5 bases, there was a span of 6 bases. CDR3 in amino acids: CASSSGHEQYF. CDR3 sequence (DNA): TGTGCCAGCAGCTCTGGGCACGAGCAGTACTTC.

The chain carries TRBV2 and TRBJ2-2, with D possibly being TRBD1 (7 bases). The CDR3 runs to 15 residues. Germline V gene sequence: CDR1 SNHLY, CDR2 FYNNEI. Trimming removed 4 bases from V and 6 bases from J, with 15 bases in between. The CDR3 nucleotides read TGTGCCAGCAGTGGGGCAGGGGGGAGCTCCGGGGAGCTGTTTTTT. It specifies CASSGAGGSSGELFF.

The chain links TRBV7-2 to TRBJ2-7; 9 positions match TRBD2. J gave up 0 bases and V 1 base, and 1 base lay outside the gene matches. CDR3 length: 15 amino acids. Per germline, CDR1 SGHTA and CDR2 FQGNSA. CDR3 residues: CASSLGLAASYEQYF. DNA of the CDR3: TGTGCCAGCAGCTTAGGACTAGCGGCCTCCTACGAGCAGTACTTC.

This clone has just one count. This rearrangement joins TRBV5-1 to TRBJ2-7; the D gene is possibly TRBD2 (5 bases). Germline CDR1 and CDR2: SGHRS and YFSETQ. Trimming stripped 0 bases from V and 3 bases from J, with 13 bases between. The CDR3 contains 15 residues. The CDR3 nucleotides read TGCGCCAGCAGCTTGGCCCCTAGCTCTAGCTACGAGCAGTACTTC. It encodes CASSLAPSSSYEQYF. The full variable domain, with the rest looked up from reference TRBV5-1 and TRBJ2-7, is KAGVTQTPRYLIKTRGQQVTLSCSPISGHRSVSWYQQTPGQGLQFLFEYFSETQRNKGNFPGRFSGRQFSNSRSEMNVSTLELGDSALYLCASSLAPSSSYEQYFGPGTRLTVT.

This clone was observed once. The V gene is TRBV7-8, the J gene TRBJ2-1; D might be TRBD2 (6 bases). Germline V lookup: CDR1 SGHVS, CDR2 FQNEAQ. CDR3 length: 13 amino acids. The germline V and J ends were trimmed by 5 bases and 5 bases, with 10 bases remaining between them. The CDR3 loop is CASSRTGDNEQFF. The CDR3 DNA reads as TGTGCCAGCAGCCGGACGGGGGACAATGAGCAGTTCTTC.

This rearrangement joins TRBV10-3 to TRBJ2-3; D gene uncertain. Germline V CDR1 and CDR2: ENHRY, SYGVKD. Trimming left V 6 bases short and J 4 bases short, with 11 bases between. The CDR3 length is 13 residues. The CDR3 protein is CAIRDSAADTQYF. CDR3 sequence (DNA): TGTGCCATCAGAGATTCGGCGGCAGATACGCAGTATTTT.

This rearrangement joins TRBV7-8 to TRBJ2-2; possibly TRBD1 for D (5 bases). Trimming removed 5 bases from V and 5 bases from J, with 18 bases in between. Germline CDR1 reads SGHVS; CDR2 reads FQNEAQ. This CDR3 is built from 16 residues. The CDR3 region is CASSLGQGTLTGELFF. In nucleotides, the CDR3 is TGTGCCAGCAGCCTGGGGCAGGGTACCTTAACCGGGGAGCTGTTTTTT.

The chain links TRBV4-1 to TRBJ2-7; 12 nucleotides align to TRBD2. The V gene's germline CDR1 is MGHRA and CDR2 YSYEKL. The CDR3 is 15 residues long. V shed 5 bases, J shed 5 bases, and the junction held 7 bases outside the gene matches. In nucleotides, the CDR3 is TGCGCCAGCAGCGAGGGGGGACTAGCGGGTGACGAGCAGTACTTC. It yields the protein CASSEGGLAGDEQYF.

The rearrangement links TRBV11-2 to TRBJ2-7; TRBD1 matches 8 bases. Per germline, CDR1 SGHAT and CDR2 FQNNGV. After removal of 3 bases from V and 4 bases from J, the junction contained 5 bases not matched to a gene. CDR3 length: 14 residues. The CDR3 here is CASSFTGGEYEQYF. CDR3 bases: TGTGCCAGCAGCTTTACAGGGGGAGAATACGAGCAGTACTTC. The full variable domain, completed using reference TRBV11-2 and TRBJ2-7, is EAGVAQSPRYKIIEKRQSVAFWCNPISGHATLYWYQQILGQGPKLLIQFQNNGVVDDSQLPKDRFSAERLKGVDSTLKIQPAKLEDSAVYLCASSFTGGEYEQYFGPGTRLTVT.

The chain joins TRBV14 to TRBJ2-3; D not resolved. CDR3 length equals 15 residues. CDR1 is SGHDN, CDR2 FVKESK, per germline. Trimming left V 0 bases short and J 2 bases short, with 9 bases between. The chain's CDR3 is CASSQDRGTTDTQYF. Written as DNA, the CDR3 is TGTGCCAGCAGCCAAGATAGAGGTACCACAGATACGCAGTATTTT.

J is TRBJ2-7 and V is TRBV5-8, with 10 bases identical to TRBD1. V lost 4 bases to trimming and J lost 5 bases; unmatched junction nucleotides: 12. The CDR3 is made up of 16 amino acids. CDR1 is SGHTS and CDR2 is YDEGEE in the germline V gene. The CDR3 DNA reads as TGTGCCAGCAGCCAGGGGACAGGGGCGCCTGGGGACGAGCAGTACTTC. It specifies CASSQGTGAPGDEQYF.

This chain links TRBV7-2 with TRBJ2-3; TRBD1 matches 11 bases. Germline loops: CDR1 SGHTA, CDR2 FQGNSA. Trimming removed 4 bases from V and 2 bases from J; junction bases left unmatched: 2. CDR3 length equals 15 residues. CDR3: CASSSGQGDTDTQYF. The CDR3 coding sequence is TGTGCCAGCAGCTCGGGACAGGGGGACACAGATACGCAGTATTTT.

The chain couples TRBV15 to TRBJ2-1; weak D call: TRBD1 (6 bases). CDR3 size: 17 residues. In germline, CDR1 is LNHNV, CDR2 YYDKDF (reference sequence). The V end lost 0 bases, the J end lost 0 bases, and 12 bases lay between the germline ends. CDR3 amino acids: CATSRDRDKSSYNEQFF. As DNA, the CDR3 is TGTGCCACCAGCAGAGATCGGGACAAGAGCTCCTACAATGAGCAGTTCTTC.

The chain links TRBV5-8 to TRBJ1-4; TRBD1 might be the D (5 bases). Germline V CDR1 and CDR2: SGHTS, YDEGEE. This CDR3 has 16 residues. Trimming cost V 2 bases and J 5 bases, with 16 bases left between them. The CDR3 nucleotides are TGTGCCAGCAGCTTAGGTCTTGACAGATCAAATGAAAAACTGTTTTTT. Translating gives CASSLGLDRSNEKLFF.

The chain recombines TRBV5-1 with TRBJ1-2, with 7 bases fitting TRBD1. The CDR3 has 13 residues. Losses at the gene ends were 4 bases for V and 7 bases for J; bases not matched to a gene: 7. Germline-derived CDR1 and CDR2 are SGHRS and YFSETQ. CDR3 loop: CASSPPDRAGYTF. The DNA for the CDR3 is TGCGCCAGCAGCCCACCTGACAGGGCTGGCTACACCTTC.